This is a list of T cell receptor beta chains from one sample in a study of T cell responses to AZD1222 COVID-19 vaccine. The protocol was immunoSEQ multiplex PCR, while the TCRdb copy is restricted to in-frame clones and leaves out a portion. The sample has 90,000 to 110,000 clones, more than 75% seen once. The specimen was peripheral blood, collected 28 days after the second AZD1222 dose. The receptors were sampled from an adult who received the AZD1222 COVID-19 vaccine. Each CDR3 is given with its conserved first and last residue. D genes are given only for firm matches. A row's size may be missing; if present it is once, few, many or a size class.

d_gene: NA; abundance: NA; j_gene: TRBJ2-1; v_gene: TRBV19; CDR3nt: TGTGCCAGTAGATCGGCCTACAATGAGCAGTTCTTC; CDR3aa: CASRSAYNEQFF
d_gene: TRBD1; abundance: NA; j_gene: TRBJ2-1; v_gene: TRBV7-6; CDR3nt: TGTGCCAGCAGCTTGGACAGGTCATATGAGCAGTTCTTC; CDR3aa: CASSLDRSYEQFF
d_gene: NA; abundance: NA; j_gene: TRBJ1-2; v_gene: TRBV6-5; CDR3nt: TGTGCCAGCACCCGACAGCCTGGACGCTATGGCTACACCTTC; CDR3aa: CASTRQPGRYGYTF
d_gene: NA; abundance: NA; j_gene: TRBJ2-7; v_gene: TRBV3-1/TRBV3-2; CDR3nt: TGTGCCAGCAGCCAAGGATGGCAGGGCTCCTACGAGCAGTACTTC; CDR3aa: CASSQGWQGSYEQYF
d_gene: NA; abundance: NA; j_gene: TRBJ2-3; v_gene: TRBV4-2; CDR3nt: TGTGCCAGCAGAAAGGGTCTCGATACGCAGTATTTT; CDR3aa: CASRKGLDTQYF
d_gene: TRBD1; abundance: NA; j_gene: TRBJ1-5; v_gene: TRBV28; CDR3nt: TGTGCCAGCAGTTCGGGACAGGGGGACCAGCCCCAGCATTTT; CDR3aa: CASSSGQGDQPQHF
d_gene: NA; abundance: NA; j_gene: TRBJ2-7; v_gene: TRBV19; CDR3nt: TGTGCCAGTAGTATAGTGGGGGGGCCCCCCTACGAGCAGTACTTC; CDR3aa: CASSIVGGPPYEQYF
d_gene: TRBD2; abundance: NA; j_gene: TRBJ2-1; v_gene: TRBV3-1/TRBV3-2; CDR3nt: TGTGCCAGCAGCCAAGGGACTAGCGGGGGGTTTTCCTACAATGAGCAGTTCTTC; CDR3aa: CASSQGTSGGFSYNEQFF
d_gene: NA; abundance: NA; j_gene: TRBJ2-5; v_gene: TRBV19; CDR3nt: TGTGCCAGTAGTAACCTAGCACAAGAGACCCAGTACTTC; CDR3aa: CASSNLAQETQYF
d_gene: NA; abundance: NA; j_gene: TRBJ2-7; v_gene: TRBV6-1; CDR3nt: TGTGCCAGCAGTGAAGCGGGGGGCACCTACGAGCAGTACTTC; CDR3aa: CASSEAGGTYEQYF
d_gene: TRBD1; abundance: few; j_gene: TRBJ1-5; v_gene: TRBV6-2/TRBV6-3; CDR3nt: TGTGCCAGCAGTCTCTCCAGGGGGCCGGGCAATCAGCCCCAGCATTTT; CDR3aa: CASSLSRGPGNQPQHF
d_gene: NA; abundance: NA; j_gene: TRBJ1-2; v_gene: TRBV11-1; CDR3nt: TGTGCCAGCAGCTTAGGACTGAGCTATGGCTACACCTTC; CDR3aa: CASSLGLSYGYTF
d_gene: NA; abundance: NA; j_gene: TRBJ2-7; v_gene: TRBV6-5; CDR3nt: TGTGCCAGCTTCGTAACCCCGAACTACGAGCAGTACTTC; CDR3aa: CASFVTPNYEQYF
d_gene: TRBD1; abundance: NA; j_gene: TRBJ1-3; v_gene: TRBV19; CDR3nt: TGTGCCAGTACCGCCTCCGGGACAGGCTCTTCCATGGACGGAAACACCATATATTTT; CDR3aa: CASTASGTGSSMDGNTIYF
d_gene: NA; abundance: NA; j_gene: TRBJ2-2; v_gene: TRBV19; CDR3nt: TGTGCCAGTAGACTACAGGGTATTAGGGCCGGGGAGCTGTTTTTT; CDR3aa: CASRLQGIRAGELFF
d_gene: TRBD2; abundance: NA; j_gene: TRBJ2-5; v_gene: TRBV5-4; CDR3nt: TGTGCCAGCAGCTGGGGGGGACTAATTGAAGAGACCCAGTACTTC; CDR3aa: CASSWGGLIEETQYF
d_gene: NA; abundance: NA; j_gene: TRBJ1-4; v_gene: TRBV18; CDR3nt: TGTGCCAGCTCACCAATCTCGAATGAAAAACTGTTTTTT; CDR3aa: CASSPISNEKLFF
d_gene: NA; abundance: NA; j_gene: TRBJ2-1; v_gene: TRBV18; CDR3nt: TGTGCCAGCTCTGCCGCTCGCGGGCTCTACAATGAGCAGTTCTTC; CDR3aa: CASSAARGLYNEQFF
d_gene: TRBD1; abundance: NA; j_gene: TRBJ2-1; v_gene: TRBV4-1; CDR3nt: TGCGCCAGCAGCCAGGTCCTCAGGGGGCGGAATGAGCAGTTCTTC; CDR3aa: CASSQVLRGRNEQFF
d_gene: TRBD2; abundance: NA; j_gene: TRBJ2-7; v_gene: TRBV7-8; CDR3nt: TGTGCCAGCAGCCTGACTAGCGGTTCCTACGAGCAGTACTTC; CDR3aa: CASSLTSGSYEQYF
d_gene: NA; abundance: NA; j_gene: TRBJ2-5; v_gene: TRBV7-9; CDR3nt: TGTGCCAGCAGGCAGAGGTACCAAGAGACCCAGTACTTC; CDR3aa: CASRQRYQETQYF
d_gene: TRBD1; abundance: NA; j_gene: TRBJ1-2; v_gene: TRBV6-6; CDR3nt: TGTGCCAGCAGATCCGGACAGGGTGGGTATGGCTACACCTTC; CDR3aa: CASRSGQGGYGYTF
d_gene: TRBD1; abundance: NA; j_gene: TRBJ1-2; v_gene: TRBV7-9; CDR3nt: TGTGCCAGCAGCTTAACCCAGGGGGCGAACTATGGCTACACCTTC; CDR3aa: CASSLTQGANYGYTF
d_gene: TRBD2; abundance: NA; j_gene: TRBJ2-1; v_gene: TRBV19; CDR3nt: TGTGCCAGTAGCATGACTAGCGGGAGTCTGAATGAGCAGTTCTTC; CDR3aa: CASSMTSGSLNEQFF
d_gene: NA; abundance: once; j_gene: TRBJ2-5; v_gene: TRBV19; CDR3nt: TGTGCCAGTAGCGATCCCTTTGGGGTAGCGGAGCGAGAGACCCAGTACTTC; CDR3aa: CASSDPFGVAERETQYF
d_gene: TRBD2; abundance: NA; j_gene: TRBJ2-1; v_gene: TRBV5-5; CDR3nt: TGTGCCAGCAGCTTGGAACTAGCGGGAGACAATGAGCAGTTCTTC; CDR3aa: CASSLELAGDNEQFF
d_gene: TRBD1; abundance: NA; j_gene: TRBJ1-1; v_gene: TRBV19; CDR3nt: TGTGCCACAGGGACAGGTAACACTGAAGCTTTCTTT; CDR3aa: CATGTGNTEAFF
d_gene: NA; abundance: once; j_gene: TRBJ1-1; v_gene: TRBV27; CDR3nt: TGTGCCAGCAGATTTACAACTCCCCAGAGTGAAGCTTTCTTT; CDR3aa: CASRFTTPQSEAFF
d_gene: NA; abundance: NA; j_gene: TRBJ1-4; v_gene: TRBV6-2/TRBV6-3; CDR3nt: TGTGCCAGCAGTTCCGGGACGCGAGTCAATGAAAAACTGTTTTTT; CDR3aa: CASSSGTRVNEKLFF
d_gene: NA; abundance: once; j_gene: TRBJ2-1; v_gene: TRBV7-9; CDR3nt: TGTGCCAGCAGCTTTCTAGACGGGGTAGGTGAGCAGTTCTTC; CDR3aa: CASSFLDGVGEQFF
d_gene: TRBD1; abundance: NA; j_gene: TRBJ2-7; v_gene: TRBV13; CDR3nt: TGTGCCAGCAGCTTACTCTCCGGGACAGGGGGAAATGACGAGCAGTACTTC; CDR3aa: CASSLLSGTGGNDEQYF
d_gene: NA; abundance: NA; j_gene: TRBJ1-1; v_gene: TRBV19; CDR3nt: TGTGCCAGCCTTTACTCCACTGAAGCTTTCTTT; CDR3aa: CASLYSTEAFF
d_gene: NA; abundance: NA; j_gene: TRBJ1-3; v_gene: TRBV12-3/TRBV12-4; CDR3nt: TGTGCCAGCAGTCACTCTGGAAACACCATATATTTT; CDR3aa: CASSHSGNTIYF
d_gene: NA; abundance: NA; j_gene: TRBJ2-7; v_gene: TRBV3-1/TRBV3-2; CDR3nt: TGTGCCAGCAGCCAAGAGACCTGGGGACAGTACTTC; CDR3aa: CASSQETWGQYF
d_gene: TRBD1; abundance: NA; j_gene: TRBJ2-1; v_gene: TRBV6-1; CDR3nt: TGTGCCAGCAGTGTCCAGGGGGTAAGCTCCTACAATGAGCAGTTCTTC; CDR3aa: CASSVQGVSSYNEQFF
d_gene: NA; abundance: NA; j_gene: TRBJ2-7; v_gene: TRBV19; CDR3nt: TGTGCCAGTAGTGGAAAACAGGGTAGCGAGCAGTACTTC; CDR3aa: CASSGKQGSEQYF
d_gene: TRBD1; abundance: NA; j_gene: TRBJ1-3; v_gene: TRBV19; CDR3nt: TGTGCCAGTAGTATCCCCAGGGGGCTTGGAAACACCATATATTTT; CDR3aa: CASSIPRGLGNTIYF
d_gene: TRBD2; abundance: NA; j_gene: TRBJ2-3; v_gene: TRBV10-3; CDR3nt: TGTGCCATCAGTGGGAGAGCGGGAGATAGTACAGATACGCAGTATTTT; CDR3aa: CAISGRAGDSTDTQYF
d_gene: TRBD1; abundance: NA; j_gene: TRBJ1-1; v_gene: TRBV30; CDR3nt: TGTGCCTGGAGTGGGGAGGGGGCAAAAGCTTTCTTT; CDR3aa: CAWSGEGAKAFF
d_gene: NA; abundance: once; j_gene: TRBJ1-6; v_gene: TRBV5-1; CDR3nt: TGCGCCAGCAGCTTGGCCTTGGGGGGATTATCACCCCTCCACTTT; CDR3aa: CASSLALGGLSPLHF
d_gene: NA; abundance: NA; j_gene: TRBJ2-7; v_gene: TRBV5-1; CDR3nt: TGCGCCAGCAGCTTGGCCTGGTCTAGCCGACCTCGGGAGGAGCAGTACTTC; CDR3aa: CASSLAWSSRPREEQYF
d_gene: NA; abundance: NA; j_gene: TRBJ2-5; v_gene: TRBV27; CDR3nt: TGTGCCAGCAGTTCCTTCTACATGGTCGGAGAGACCCAGTACTTC; CDR3aa: CASSSFYMVGETQYF
d_gene: TRBD2; abundance: NA; j_gene: TRBJ2-1; v_gene: TRBV4-3; CDR3nt: TGCGCCAGCAGCCAAGCCGCTAGCGGGGGGGCTGGATCCTACAATGAGCAGTTCTTC; CDR3aa: CASSQAASGGAGSYNEQFF
d_gene: TRBD2; abundance: NA; j_gene: TRBJ2-5; v_gene: TRBV30; CDR3nt: TGTGCCTGGAGTTTACTAGCGGGGGGTTACCAAGAGACCCAGTACTTC; CDR3aa: CAWSLLAGGYQETQYF
d_gene: NA; abundance: NA; j_gene: TRBJ2-7; v_gene: TRBV6-6; CDR3nt: TGTGCCAGCAGCCCCTTGGACGAGCAGTACTTC; CDR3aa: CASSPLDEQYF
d_gene: NA; abundance: few; j_gene: TRBJ1-2; v_gene: TRBV10-3; CDR3nt: TGTGCCATCAGTGAGCAGGGGAACTATGGCTACACCTTC; CDR3aa: CAISEQGNYGYTF